Below are 8 T cell receptor beta chains sequenced from a single sample in a study of identical twins. TCRdb reprocessed the 5' RACE reads with MiXCR, giving one entry per CDR3 protein. The sample yields roughly 690,000 distinct CDR3 sequences, roughly 6% seen once. Source material: naive T cells sorted from blood. The receptors originated from a man between 18 and 35 years old in good health.

This clonotype was counted ten times or more. The gene calls are TRBV9 and TRBJ1-5; D is unclear. Trimming pared 3 bases from V and 4 bases from J, leaving 11 bases between. The CDR3 sequence is 14 residues long. Per germline, CDR1 SGDLS and CDR2 YYNGEE. CDR3: CASSAAAGNQPQHF. CDR3 in DNA: TGTGCCAGCAGCGCCGCCGCCGGGAATCAGCCCCAGCATTTT.

In this sample, this clonotype turned up many times. This chain links TRBV6-5 with TRBJ2-4; 11 bases line up with TRBD2. The V and J ends lost 1 base and 12 bases, in that order; junction bases with no gene match: 5. Germline loops: CDR1 MNHEY, CDR2 SVGAGI. The CDR3 length is 14 residues. The CDR3 sequence: CASSYYNSGRDQYF. The CDR3 DNA sequence: TGTGCCAGCAGTTACTACAATAGCGGGAGGGATCAGTACTTC.

This clonotype was seen at least ten times. This chain links TRBV29-1 with TRBJ2-1, with TRBD1 matching 12 bases. This CDR3 contains 14 residues. The V gene's germline CDR1 is SQVTM and CDR2 ANQGSEA. The J segment lost 10 bases and the V segment lost 8 bases, leaving 12 bases of the junction unmatched. This chain's CDR3 is CSLDRDRGRGEQFF. In DNA, the CDR3 is TGCAGCTTAGACCGGGACAGGGGGCGTGGGGAGCAGTTCTTC.

This clonotype was detected a few times. V is TRBV20-1 and J is TRBJ2-6; D is unresolved. With 4 bases removed from V and 2 bases from J, the gap between germline ends came to 3 bases. CDR1 and CDR2 (germline): DFQATT, SNEGSKA (reference sequence). This CDR3 has 12 residues. In DNA, the CDR3 is TGCAGTGCTACGCCTGGGGCCAACGTCCTGACTTTC. The encoded protein is CSATPGANVLTF.

V gene TRBV5-5 combines with J gene TRBJ2-7; D is undetermined. This CDR3 has 14 amino acids. The ends were cut back, 0 bases at V and 2 bases at J, with 9 bases in the middle. CDR1 is SGHKS, CDR2 YYEKEE, per germline (reference sequence). The CDR3 nucleotides are TGTGCCAGCAGCTTGGATTCCCTAACCTACGAGCAGTACGTC. Translation: CASSLDSLTYEQYV.

This clonotype was counted at least ten times. The chain has TRBV30 and TRBJ2-3; possibly TRBD1 for D (5 bases). V shed 1 base and J shed 10 bases, with 9 bases lying between them. This CDR3 is 11 amino acids long. Germline V lookup: CDR1 GTSNPN, CDR2 SVGIG (reference sequence). CDR3 nucleotides: TGTGCCTGGAGTGGACAGTCGGCGCAGTATTTT. Its protein product is CAWSGQSAQYF.

This clonotype was detected many times. V gene TRBV29-1 combines with J gene TRBJ1-1; D is unresolved. V lost 8 bases and J lost 5, with 12 bases in between. The CDR3 consists of 11 residues. Germline values: CDR1 SQVTM, CDR2 ANQGSEA. The DNA of the CDR3 is TGCAGCCTTGCAGAGGAGACTGAAGCTTTCTTT. It encodes CSLAEETEAFF.

This clonotype has at least ten counts. The rearrangement joins TRBV28 to TRBJ1-4; 8 nucleotides line up with TRBD1. Losses at the gene ends were 3 bases for V and 0 bases for J; bases not matched to a gene: 12. The CDR3 loop spans 19 amino acids. CDR1 MDHEN and CDR2 SYDVKM come from the germline V gene. The CDR3 DNA follows: TGTGCCAGCAGTTTTCATATTTACAGGGGGATCTCAACTAATGAAAAACTGTTTTTT. Translating gives CASSFHIYRGISTNEKLFF. Based on the CDR3 plus reference TRBV28 and TRBJ1-4, the full variable domain is DVKVTQSSRYLVKRTGEKVFLECVQDMDHENMFWYRQDPGLGLRLIYFSYDVKMKEKGDIPEGYSVSREKKERFSLILESASTNQTSMYLCASSFHIYRGISTNEKLFFGSGTQLSVL.